This entry features one T cell receptor (beta chain) sequence. The antigen is not known. Sequencing was performed with immunoSEQ multiplex PCR; in TCRdb, only in-frame clones are kept and a portion is missing. The profile shows around 2.3 million clones, approximately 94% of them singletons. This specimen belongs to a study of shared clonotypes between healthy human individuals. Findings of the study overall: In a few donors, about 5% of naive CD4 clonotypes appeared in common.

Investigators divided CD4+ cells into CD45RA+ naive and CD45RA-negative memory subsets. The length of the CDR3 is 15 residues. Looked up from germline, CDR1 is SGHNT and CDR2 is YYREEE (reference sequence). Trimming shortened V by 3 bases and J by 2 bases, and 15 bases separated the two germline ends. The sample consisted of naive CD4+ T cells sorted from blood. As for subset: CD45RA+ positively selected. The chain has TRBV5-4 and TRBJ2-7; possibly TRBD1 for D (6 bases). This clonotype was sampled from a young man in good health. CDR3 sequence reads: CASSYGGRDAYEQYF. The CDR3 DNA is TGTGCCAGCAGCTATGGGGGCAGGGACGCCTACGAGCAGTACTTC.